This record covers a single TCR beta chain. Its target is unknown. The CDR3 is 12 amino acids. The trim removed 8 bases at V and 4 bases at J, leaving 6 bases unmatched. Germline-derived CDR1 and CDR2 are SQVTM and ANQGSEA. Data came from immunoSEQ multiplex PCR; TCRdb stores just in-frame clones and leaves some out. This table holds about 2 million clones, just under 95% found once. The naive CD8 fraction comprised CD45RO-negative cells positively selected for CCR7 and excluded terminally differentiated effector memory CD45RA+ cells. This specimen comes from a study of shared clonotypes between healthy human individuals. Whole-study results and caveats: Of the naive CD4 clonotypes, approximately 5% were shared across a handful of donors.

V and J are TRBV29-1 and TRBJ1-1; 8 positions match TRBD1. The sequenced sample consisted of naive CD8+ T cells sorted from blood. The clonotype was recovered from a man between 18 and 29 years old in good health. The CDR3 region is CSFRTGSTEAFF. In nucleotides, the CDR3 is TGCAGCTTCCGGACAGGGTCCACTGAAGCTTTCTTT.